One and the same sample provided the 24 T cell receptor beta chains below, sequenced in a study of Ad26.COV2.S vaccination and SARS-CoV-2 variants. Treatment given: some 19 received Ad26.COV2.S at low or high dose, single or two shots; 5 received placebo; per-sample allocation not given. The samples date from day 63 after the first vaccine or placebo injection. Assay: immunoSEQ multiplex PCR; the TCRdb copy retains only in-frame clones and omits some. The sample contains 200,000 to 300,000 clones, approximately 88% of which appear only once. This specimen consisted of peripheral blood, obtained in a trial of Ad26.COV2.S vaccine versus placebo. Receptors originate from a person aged 18-65 years who received the Ad26.COV2.S COVID-19 vaccine or a placebo.

The rearrangement joins TRBV2 to TRBJ2-5; D gene unclear. From germline, CDR1 is SNHLY and CDR2 FYNNEI. Trimming cost V 4 bases and J 5 bases, with 11 bases left between them. CDR3 length: 13 amino acids. Written as DNA, the CDR3 is TGTGCCAGCAGTGTATCGGTCCGCGAGACCCAGTACTTC. It translates to CASSVSVRETQYF.

The rearrangement joins TRBV5-6 to TRBJ2-3; the D call may be TRBD1 or TRBD2 (5 bases each). The CDR3 extends over 13 amino acids. In germline, CDR1 is SGHDT, CDR2 YYEEEE. V dropped 5 bases and J dropped 6 bases, with 13 bases sitting between them. The CDR3 bases are TGTGCCAGCAGTCGCTGGGGGAGCGATACGCAGTATTTT. Residues: CASSRWGSDTQYF.

The V call is TRBV19, the J call TRBJ2-3; D gene ambiguous. CDR1 and CDR2 (germline): LNHDA, SQIVND (reference sequence). The germline V and J ends were trimmed by 2 bases and 0 bases, with 9 bases remaining between them. This CDR3 comprises 15 residues. The DNA for the CDR3 is TGTGCCAGTAGTATATACGCGATTAGCACAGATACGCAGTATTTT. As protein: CASSIYAISTDTQYF. The whole variable domain, filled in from reference TRBV19 and TRBJ2-3, reads DGGITQSPKYLFRKEGQNVTLSCEQNLNHDAMYWYRQDPGQGLRLIYYSQIVNDFQKGDIAEGYSVSREKKESFPLTVTSAQKNPTAFYLCASSIYAISTDTQYFGPGTRLTVL.

This clone occurred once. In nucleotides, the CDR3 is TGTGCCAGCAGTTTATCTGCGGGAGTCGGCGATACGCAGTATTTT. Protein sequence: CASSLSAGVGDTQYF. The chain is built from TRBV28 and TRBJ2-3, with 7 bases that match TRBD2. The CDR3 totals 15 residues. Per germline, CDR1 MDHEN and CDR2 SYDVKM. J lost 6 bases, V lost 1 base, and 7 bases had no gene match.

CDR3 sequence: CASSSGLAGGPNTGELFF. The CDR3 DNA follows: TGTGCCAGCAGTTCCGGACTAGCGGGAGGCCCGAACACCGGGGAGCTGTTTTTT. The chain uses TRBV28 and TRBJ2-2; 14 nucleotides align to TRBD2. This CDR3 spans 18 amino acids. Germline loops: CDR1 MDHEN, CDR2 SYDVKM. V lost 4 bases and J lost 0; bases outside the gene matches: 4.

J is TRBJ1-2 and V is TRBV18; D perhaps matches TRBD1 (6 bases). With 2 bases removed from V and 0 bases from J, the gap between germline ends came to 10 bases. Germline loops: CDR1 KGHSH, CDR2 LQKENI. This CDR3 region has 15 residues. The CDR3 sequence: CASSPETGANYGYTF. Written as DNA, the CDR3 is TGTGCCAGCTCACCAGAGACAGGAGCTAACTATGGCTACACCTTC.

This chain links TRBV4-3 with TRBJ2-3; TRBD1 agrees at 8 bases. From germline, CDR1 is LGHNA and CDR2 YSLEER. Trimming took 1 base from V and 4 from J; bases not matched to a gene: 10. There are 17 residues in the CDR3. CDR3 nucleotide sequence: TGCGCCAGCAGCCAAGGGGACAGGCTGCAATCGGCAGATACGCAGTATTTT. Protein product: CASSQGDRLQSADTQYF.

The J gene is TRBJ2-7, the V gene TRBV4-3; D unclear. The germline gives CDR1 LGHNA, CDR2 YSLEER. This CDR3 region has 15 residues. V was cut by 0 bases and J by 2 bases, with 11 bases left in between. The CDR3: CASSQDPGAPYEQYF. For the CDR3, the DNA is TGCGCCAGCAGCCAAGATCCGGGTGCCCCCTACGAGCAGTACTTC.

This clone is a singleton in its sample. The rearrangement joins TRBV11-2 to TRBJ2-4, with 8 bases that match TRBD1. This CDR3 is built from 16 residues. Looked up from germline, CDR1 is SGHAT and CDR2 is FQNNGV. V was clipped by 4 bases and J by 6 bases; unmatched bases: 11. CDR3: CASSYGQGWSTNIQYF. DNA of the CDR3: TGTGCCAGCAGCTATGGACAGGGCTGGAGCACAAACATTCAGTACTTC.

The rearrangement joins TRBV10-3 to TRBJ1-1; tentatively, D is TRBD1 (5 bases). V lost 10 bases and J 6 bases, leaving 15 bases between the germline ends. Germline values: CDR1 ENHRY, CDR2 SYGVKD. The CDR3 has 12 residues. The CDR3 coding sequence is TGTGCCACGGTCAGTAGGGGACCTGAAGCTTTCTTT. Amino acids: CATVSRGPEAFF.

This sequence joins TRBV27 and TRBJ1-2; a possible D gene is TRBD1 (5 bases). CDR1 MNHEY and CDR2 SMNVEV come from the germline V gene (reference sequence). The CDR3 is made up of 15 amino acids. Trimming pared 3 bases from V and 1 base from J, leaving 12 bases between. The CDR3 spells CASSFAGGFNYGYTF. The CDR3 nucleotides read TGTGCCAGCAGTTTTGCGGGGGGTTTTAACTATGGCTACACCTTC.

CDR3 sequence: CASELVGGADIQYF. The CDR3 DNA follows: TGTGCCAGCGAGCTAGTTGGAGGAGCGGACATTCAGTACTTC. J is TRBJ2-4 and V is TRBV6-5; a possible D gene is TRBD2 (5 bases). The CDR3 sequence is 14 residues long. The V gene's germline CDR1 is MNHEY and CDR2 SVGAGI. V lost 8 bases and J 8 bases, leaving 19 bases between the germline ends.

A word on this clone: Mismatch with germline at one junction end may stem from a read error. The chain couples TRBV11-3 to TRBJ1-2, with D hard to call. This CDR3 is 12 amino acids long. From germline, CDR1 is SGHNT and CDR2 YENEEA. The CDR3 bases are TGTGCCAGCAGCTTAGGTACAAATTTGTATTACTTC. Its translation is CASSLGTNLYYF.

This chain joins TRBV1 and TRBJ1-2; the D call in the table, TRBD1, was not verified against the DNA. TRBV1 is marked as a pseudogene. CDR3 length: 15 residues. CDR3 region: CTSRPVGRRDYGYTF. The CDR3 nucleotides read TGCACCAGCAGGCCTGTAGGCAGGCGAGACTATGGCTACACCTTC.

CDR3 nucleotides: TGTGCCAGCAGCCCTCGAATGAGTAGAAGCACAGATACGCAGTATTTT. Protein: CASSPRMSRSTDTQYF. V usage is TRBV7-3 and J usage is TRBJ2-3, with D uncertain. The CDR3 contains 16 residues. The V end lost 5 bases, the J end lost 0 bases, and 15 bases lay between the germline ends. Germline CDR1 reads SGHTA; CDR2 reads FQGTGA.

The CDR3: CSVVRRDNYGYTF. For the CDR3, the DNA is TGCAGCGTTGTGCGCAGGGATAACTATGGCTACACCTTC. This chain joins TRBV29-1 and TRBJ1-2; D perhaps matches TRBD1 (5 bases). The V and J ends lost 4 bases and 1 base respectively, with 10 bases between them. This CDR3 spans 13 amino acids. Germline V gene sequence: CDR1 SQVTM, CDR2 ANQGSEA.

The rearrangement links TRBV10-3 to TRBJ2-7, with no clear D. The CDR3 has 12 residues. Germline CDR1 and CDR2: ENHRY and SYGVKD. V was pared by 6 bases and J by 0 bases, with 6 bases between. The CDR3 DNA is TGTGCCATCAGGGCAGACTCCTACGAGCAGTACTTC. This sequence encodes CAIRADSYEQYF.

The chain recombines TRBV25-1 with TRBJ2-3; D is perhaps TRBD2 (6 bases). Germline V gives CDR1 MGHDK, CDR2 SYGVNS. V shed 9 bases and J shed 0 bases, with 16 bases lying between them. This CDR3 comprises 15 residues. The CDR3 is CASANSGTSTDTQYF. The DNA of the CDR3 is TGTGCCAGTGCTAATAGCGGAACTAGCACAGATACGCAGTATTTT.

The chain is built from TRBV13 and TRBJ2-1; D unclear. V was shortened by 1 base and J by 8 bases, with 9 bases between the two germline ends. Germline V gene data show CDR1 as PRHDT and CDR2 as FYEKMQ (reference sequence). The CDR3 extends over 13 amino acids. The CDR3 reads CASSLDRSDEQFF. The CDR3 coding sequence is TGTGCCAGCAGCTTAGATAGGAGCGATGAGCAGTTCTTC.

The rearrangement links TRBV30 to TRBJ2-2, with D possibly TRBD1 on 5 matching bases. The germline V and J ends were trimmed by 0 bases and 7 bases, with 12 bases remaining between them. There are 14 residues in the CDR3. The germline gives CDR1 GTSNPN, CDR2 SVGIG (reference sequence). In DNA form, the CDR3 reads TGTGCCTGGAGTGTCGACAGTCAAGTCGGGGAGCTGTTTTTT. Protein sequence: CAWSVDSQVGELFF. Combining the CDR3 with reference TRBV30 and TRBJ2-2 gives the whole variable domain SQTIHQWPATLVQPVGSPLSLECTVEGTSNPNLYWYRQAAGRGLQLLFYSVGIGQISSEVPQNLSASRPQDRQFILSSKKLLLSDSGFYLCAWSVDSQVGELFFGEGSRLTVL.

The gene calls are TRBV27 and TRBJ2-1; D is undetermined. Germline V gene data show CDR1 as MNHEY and CDR2 as SMNVEV (reference sequence). CDR3 length: 14 residues. V was clipped by 1 base and J by 3 bases, with 7 bases between them. The CDR3 nucleotides read TGTGCCAGCAGTTTATATGGCAGCTACAATGAGCAGTTCTTC. Its protein product is CASSLYGSYNEQFF.

The chain couples TRBV4-3 to TRBJ1-2; D gene unclear. CDR3 length equals 14 residues. V lost 4 bases to trimming and J lost 8 bases, with 17 bases between them. The germline V gene has CDR1 LGHNA and CDR2 YSLEER. The CDR3 region has the DNA TGCGCCAGCAGCCGAGAGTTGGGCCCGGGCGGCTACACCTTC. Encoded protein: CASSRELGPGGYTF.

The chain recombines TRBV18 with TRBJ1-6; D is unclear. The CDR3 is 13 residues long. Per germline, CDR1 KGHSH and CDR2 LQKENI. V was shortened by 3 bases and J by 10 bases, with 10 bases between the two germline ends. The CDR3: CASSPSLASPLHF. CDR3 bases: TGTGCCAGCTCACCCTCTCTCGCCTCACCCCTCCACTTT.

V gene TRBV28 combines with J gene TRBJ2-7, with D perhaps assigned TRBD1 or TRBD2 (5 bases each). The V end was cut by 7 bases, the J end by 3 bases, with 19 bases between. The CDR3 extends over 15 amino acids. CDR1 is MDHEN, CDR2 SYDVKM, per germline. The CDR3 here is CASTGAREGNYEQYF. Here the CDR3 DNA reads TGTGCCAGCACCGGGGCAAGAGAGGGTAACTACGAGCAGTACTTC.